These 12 T cell receptor beta chains share one sample of origin, sequenced in a study of shared clonotypes between healthy human individuals. Method: immunoSEQ multiplex PCR; TCRdb's copy keeps in-frame clones and lacks some. The table records about 750,000 clones, around 92% of them present only once. CD45RO negativity and positive selection for CCR7 defined naive CD8 cells, a population that excluded terminally differentiated effector memory CD45RA+ cells. Sequencing was carried out using naive CD8+ T cells sorted from blood. The receptors stem from a man aged 30 to 39 in good health.

This clone has only a few counts. The genes are TRBV7-9 and TRBJ1-5; 9 bases are a match to TRBD1. The CDR3 is 15 residues long. After removal of 5 bases from V and 5 bases from J, the junction contained 7 bases not matched to a gene. Germline V gene sequence: CDR1 SEHNR, CDR2 FQNEAQ (reference sequence). The CDR3 region has the DNA TGTGCCAGCAGCCTCGGACAGGGGTCGTATCAGCCCCAGCATTTT. It encodes CASSLGQGSYQPQHF.

The chain uses TRBV6-1 and TRBJ2-1, with TRBD1 as a possible D gene (5 bases). V was cut by 10 bases and J by 5 bases, with 18 bases left in between. This CDR3 region has 14 residues. Per germline, CDR1 MNHNS and CDR2 SASEGT. The CDR3 nucleotides read TGTGCCACCCTACCTGAGACAGAACACAATGAGCAGTTCTTC. This sequence encodes CATLPETEHNEQFF.

This chain joins TRBV11-2 and TRBJ2-5, with no clear D. The ends were cut back, 4 bases at V and 5 bases at J, with 14 bases in the middle. Germline V gene lookup returns CDR1 SGHAT and CDR2 FQNNGV. The CDR3 has 14 residues. CDR3 region: CASSSLTSRETQYF. CDR3 coding DNA: TGTGCCAGCAGCTCCCTCACGAGCAGGGAGACCCAGTACTTC. Looking up the rest from reference TRBV11-2 and TRBJ2-5 gives the full variable domain: EAGVAQSPRYKIIEKRQSVAFWCNPISGHATLYWYQQILGQGPKLLIQFQNNGVVDDSQLPKDRFSAERLKGVDSTLKIQPAKLEDSAVYLCASSSLTSRETQYFGPGTRLLVL.

Details on this clone: Other DNA sequences within the sample encode an identical CDR3. This chain links TRBV5-5 with TRBJ2-7; no definite D call. The CDR3 length is 12 residues. Germline values: CDR1 SGHKS, CDR2 YYEKEE (reference sequence). With 0 bases removed from V and 3 bases from J, the gap between germline ends came to 4 bases. Here the CDR3 DNA reads TGTGCCAGCAGCTTGGTGGGCTACGAGCAGTACTTC. Translation: CASSLVGYEQYF.

The V gene is TRBV14, the J gene TRBJ2-1, with TRBD2 as a possible D gene (5 bases). Germline loops: CDR1 SGHDN, CDR2 FVKESK. V dropped 3 bases and J dropped 3 bases, with 15 bases sitting between them. This CDR3 has 16 residues. The CDR3 DNA is TGTGCCAGCAGCCATGTAGCGCCCGAGGGCTACAATGAGCAGTTCTTC. Protein: CASSHVAPEGYNEQFF.

In this sample, this clone turned up once. The chain couples TRBV5-1 to TRBJ1-2; a possible D gene is TRBD1 (5 bases). Looked up from germline, CDR1 is SGHRS and CDR2 is YFSETQ. This CDR3 is 15 amino acids long. Trimming took 4 bases from V and 0 from J, leaving 13 bases between them. The CDR3 sequence: CASSQDSGPNYGYTF. Here the CDR3 DNA reads TGCGCCAGCAGCCAAGACAGTGGGCCTAACTATGGCTACACCTTC.

This clone occurred once. The chain joins TRBV5-4 to TRBJ2-7; 9 nucleotides line up with TRBD1. The germline gives CDR1 SGHNT, CDR2 YYREEE (reference sequence). The V and J ends lost 5 bases and 3 bases, in that order; junction bases with no gene match: 6. The CDR3 has 14 residues. CDR3 bases: TGTGCCAGCAGGACCGGGACAGGGAACTACGAGCAGTACTTC. Translation: CASRTGTGNYEQYF. Combining the CDR3 with reference TRBV5-4 and TRBJ2-7 gives the whole variable domain ETGVTQSPTHLIKTRGQQVTLRCSSQSGHNTVSWYQQALGQGPQFIFQYYREEENGRGNFPPRFSGLQFPNYSSELNVNALELDDSALYLCASRTGTGNYEQYFGPGTRLTVT.

This chain uses TRBV7-9 with TRBJ1-2, with a tentative D call TRBD1 (6 bases). The V and J ends lost 4 bases and 2 bases respectively, with 14 bases between them. CDR1 is SEHNR and CDR2 is FQNEAQ in the germline V gene (reference sequence). This CDR3 has 15 residues. CDR3 loop: CASSSGHGRNYGYTF. In nucleotides, the CDR3 is TGTGCCAGCAGCTCGGGACACGGTCGCAACTATGGCTACACCTTC.

As DNA, the CDR3 is TGTGCCAGCTCAGAGGACAGGGGGAGATATGGCTACACCTTC. It codes for CASSEDRGRYGYTF. The rearrangement links TRBV18 to TRBJ1-2; 10 positions agree with TRBD1. V lost 5 bases, J lost 5 bases, and 5 bases stayed unmatched. There are 14 residues in the CDR3. Germline V lookup: CDR1 KGHSH, CDR2 LQKENI.

The V gene is TRBV2, the J gene TRBJ2-1; TRBD2 might be the D (6 bases). This CDR3 spans 14 amino acids. V was trimmed by 6 bases and J by 1 base, leaving 10 bases between them. From germline, CDR1 is SNHLY and CDR2 FYNNEI. CDR3 residues: CASRFGRSYNEQFF. CDR3 DNA sequence: TGTGCCAGCAGATTCGGGAGATCCTACAATGAGCAGTTCTTC.

As regards this clone: Other DNA sequences in the same sample also yield this CDR3. The J gene is TRBJ2-1, the V gene TRBV5-4, with D unclear. V was shortened by 2 bases and J by 5 bases, with 5 bases between the two germline ends. CDR1 and CDR2 (germline): SGHNT, YYREEE (reference sequence). The CDR3 spans 12 residues. The CDR3, as DNA: TGTGCCAGCAGCTTAGTCAACAATGAGCAGTTCTTC. Translating it yields CASSLVNNEQFF.

A single count supports this clone. V is TRBV5-6 and J is TRBJ2-2; TRBD2 matches 7 bases. The CDR3 is made up of 16 amino acids. CDR1 SGHDT and CDR2 YYEEEE come from the germline V gene. V was clipped by 3 bases and J by 4 bases; unmatched bases: 9. CDR3 loop: CASSSPPQRGTGELFF. The DNA for the CDR3 is TGTGCCAGCAGCTCCCCCCCCCAGCGGGGCACCGGGGAGCTGTTTTTT.